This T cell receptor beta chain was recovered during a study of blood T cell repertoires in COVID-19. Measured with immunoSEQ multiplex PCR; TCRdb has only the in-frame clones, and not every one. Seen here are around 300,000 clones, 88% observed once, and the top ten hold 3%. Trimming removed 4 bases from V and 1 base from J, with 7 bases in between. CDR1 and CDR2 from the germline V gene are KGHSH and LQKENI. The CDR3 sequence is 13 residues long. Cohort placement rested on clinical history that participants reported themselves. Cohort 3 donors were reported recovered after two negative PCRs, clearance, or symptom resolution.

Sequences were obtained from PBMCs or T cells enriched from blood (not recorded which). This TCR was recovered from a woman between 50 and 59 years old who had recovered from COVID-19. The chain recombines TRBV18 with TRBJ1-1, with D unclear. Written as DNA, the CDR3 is TGTGCCAGCTCACGCGCTAGGAACACTGAAGCTTTCTTT. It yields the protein CASSRARNTEAFF.